The T cell receptor (beta chain) under discussion was sequenced for a study of PD-1 blockade in mismatch repair-deficient tumors. Study as a whole: Patients had approximately 12 mismatch repair-deficient cancer types, all previously treated and progressing.

Looked up from germline, CDR1 is MNHNY and CDR2 is SVGAGI (reference sequence). This CDR3 spans 15 amino acids. The V end lost 2 bases, the J end lost 2 bases, and 11 bases lay between the germline ends. Assay: immunoSEQ multiplex PCR; the TCRdb copy retains only in-frame clones and omits some. The repertoire includes 77,000 or so clones, approximately 81% of them detected once, and roughly 5.5% sits in the top ten. Sample: peripheral blood, taken 44 weeks after starting pembrolizumab. The TCR originated in an adult with mismatch repair-deficient cancer. The genes are TRBV6-6 and TRBJ2-3, with TRBD2 as a possible D gene (5 bases). The CDR3 is CASSYPAEITDTQYF. The CDR3 DNA is TGTGCCAGCAGTTACCCAGCGGAGATCACAGATACGCAGTATTTT.